The source of this T cell receptor beta chain is a study of human T cells and chemical hapten exposure. Study observations and caveats: DPC sensitization left the count of TCRs above 1 in 1000 unchanged.

The table lists this clonotype with many counts. The antigen is undetermined. MiXCR, applied by TCRdb to the RACE reads, yields one record per CDR3 protein. The table records 300,000 to 400,000 distinct CDR3 sequences, 4.5% to 6% of them present only once. Time point denoted: pre-sensitization, week 0. Treatment in this sample: therapeutic diphenylcyclopropenone sensitization with weekly scalp DPC. Whole blood, unfractionated, served as the material for total RNA extraction. Germline CDR1 and CDR2: SQVTM and ANQGSEA. The CDR3 extends over 13 amino acids. V shed 5 bases and J 7 bases; nucleotides not matched to a gene: 8.

The chain is built from TRBV29-1 and TRBJ1-1, with 9 positions matching TRBD1. Sequencing was performed on whole blood, taken in connection with sensitization to the hapten diphenylcyclopropenone (DPC). The sequence came from a woman aged 45-60 years with alopecia areata. Some clones in this sample may be carry-over from other donors' samples. DNA of the CDR3: TGCAGCGTTCTTCCGGGACAGGGCTATGAAGCTTTCTTT. Protein: CSVLPGQGYEAFF. The variable domain in full, completed from reference TRBV29-1 and TRBJ1-1, reads SAVISQKPSRDICQRGTSLTIQCQVDSQVTMMFWYRQQPGQSLTLIATANQGSEATYESGFVIDKFPISRPNLTFSTLTVSNMSPEDSSIYLCSVLPGQGYEAFFGQGTRLTVV.